The 2 T cell receptor beta chains reported below all come from one sample, sequenced in a study of blood T cell repertoires in COVID-19. Sequencing was performed with immunoSEQ multiplex PCR; in TCRdb, only in-frame clones are kept and a portion is missing. The table has some 69,000 clones, about 92% seen once. The sequenced sample was peripheral blood. These receptors all come from a man aged 60 to 69 with acute or convalescent COVID-19.

This clone has only a few counts. This chain joins TRBV2 and TRBJ1-5; D unclear. CDR1 is SNHLY, CDR2 FYNNEI, per germline. The ends were cut back, 7 bases at V and 2 bases at J, with 12 bases in the middle. The CDR3 sequence is 14 residues long. CDR3 residues: CASNIQGGNQPQHF. As DNA, the CDR3 is TGTGCCAGCAATATCCAAGGAGGCAATCAGCCCCAGCATTTT. The full variable domain, its missing parts supplied by reference TRBV2 and TRBJ1-5, is EPEVTQTPSHQVTQMGQEVILRCVPISNHLYFYWYRQILGQKVEFLVSFYNNEISEKSEIFDDQFSVERPDGSNFTLKIRSTKLEDSAMYFCASNIQGGNQPQHFGDGTRLSIL.

The V gene is TRBV5-6, the J gene TRBJ1-1, with D unresolved. There are 14 residues in the CDR3. Germline CDR1 SGHDT, CDR2 YYEEEE. The V and J ends lost 2 bases and 3 bases respectively, with 11 bases between them. CDR3 in amino acids: CASSFGVSYTEAFF. The CDR3 DNA follows: TGTGCCAGCAGCTTCGGGGTCTCTTACACTGAAGCTTTCTTT.